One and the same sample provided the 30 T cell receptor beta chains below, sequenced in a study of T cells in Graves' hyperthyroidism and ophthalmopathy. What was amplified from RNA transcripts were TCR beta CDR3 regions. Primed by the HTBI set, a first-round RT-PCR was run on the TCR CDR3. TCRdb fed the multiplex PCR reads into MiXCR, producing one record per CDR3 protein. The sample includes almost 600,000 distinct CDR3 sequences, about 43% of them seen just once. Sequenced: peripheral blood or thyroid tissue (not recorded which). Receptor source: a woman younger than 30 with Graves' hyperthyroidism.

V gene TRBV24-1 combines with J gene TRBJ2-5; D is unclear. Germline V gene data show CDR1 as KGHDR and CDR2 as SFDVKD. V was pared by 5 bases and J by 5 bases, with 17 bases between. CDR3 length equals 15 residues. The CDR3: CATSGPPAYNETQYF. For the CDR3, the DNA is TGTGCCACCAGTGGGCCCCCAGCCTACAATGAGACCCAGTACTTC.

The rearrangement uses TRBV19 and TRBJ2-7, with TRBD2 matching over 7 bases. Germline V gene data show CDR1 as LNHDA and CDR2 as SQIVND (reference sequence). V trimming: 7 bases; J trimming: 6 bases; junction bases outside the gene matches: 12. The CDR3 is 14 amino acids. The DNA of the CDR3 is TGTGCCAGTATGAGGGGAGGCGGGAGTAGCGAGCAGTACTTC. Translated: CASMRGGGSSEQYF. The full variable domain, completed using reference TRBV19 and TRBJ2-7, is DGGITQSPKYLFRKEGQNVTLSCEQNLNHDAMYWYRQDPGQGLRLIYYSQIVNDFQKGDIAEGYSVSREKKESFPLTVTSAQKNPTAFYLCASMRGGGSSEQYFGPGTRLTVT.

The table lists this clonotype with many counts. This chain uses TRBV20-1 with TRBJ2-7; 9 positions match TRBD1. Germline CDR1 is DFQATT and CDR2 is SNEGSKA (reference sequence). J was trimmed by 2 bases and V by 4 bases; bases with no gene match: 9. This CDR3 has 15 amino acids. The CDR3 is CSANHPGQGPYEQYF. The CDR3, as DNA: TGCAGTGCTAATCACCCGGGACAGGGACCCTACGAGCAGTACTTC.

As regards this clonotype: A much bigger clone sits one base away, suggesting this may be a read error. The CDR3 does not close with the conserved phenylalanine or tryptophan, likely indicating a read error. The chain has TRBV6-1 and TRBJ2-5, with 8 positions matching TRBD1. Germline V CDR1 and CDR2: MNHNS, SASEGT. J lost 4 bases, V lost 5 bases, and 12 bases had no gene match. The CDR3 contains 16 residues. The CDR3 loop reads CASSPTDRAQVETQYS. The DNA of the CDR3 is TGTGCCAGCAGTCCGACGGACAGGGCGCAAGTAGAGACCCAGTACTCC.

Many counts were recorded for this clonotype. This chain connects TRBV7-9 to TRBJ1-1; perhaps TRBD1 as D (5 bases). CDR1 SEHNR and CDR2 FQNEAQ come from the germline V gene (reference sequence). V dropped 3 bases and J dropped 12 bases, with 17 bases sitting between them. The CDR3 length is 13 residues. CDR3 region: CASSFAPQGPSFF. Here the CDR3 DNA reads TGTGCCAGCAGCTTCGCCCCCCAGGGTCCCTCTTTCTTT.

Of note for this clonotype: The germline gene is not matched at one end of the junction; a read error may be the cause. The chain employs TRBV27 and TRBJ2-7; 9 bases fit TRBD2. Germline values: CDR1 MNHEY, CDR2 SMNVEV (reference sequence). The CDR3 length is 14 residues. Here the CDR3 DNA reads TGTGCCAACAGTTTTTCGGCGGGAGGGCCGGGGCAGTACTTC. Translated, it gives CANSFSAGGPGQYF.

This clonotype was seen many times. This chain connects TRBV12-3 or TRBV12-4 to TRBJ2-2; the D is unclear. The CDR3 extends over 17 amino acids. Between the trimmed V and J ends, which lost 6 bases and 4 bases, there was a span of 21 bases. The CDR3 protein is CASSWESQRPGTGELFF. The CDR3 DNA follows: TGTGCCAGCAGCTGGGAAAGCCAACGGCCAGGCACCGGGGAGCTGTTTTTT.

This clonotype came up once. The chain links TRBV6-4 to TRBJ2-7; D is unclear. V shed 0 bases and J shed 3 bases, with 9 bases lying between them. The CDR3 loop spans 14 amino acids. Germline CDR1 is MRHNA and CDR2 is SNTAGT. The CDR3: CASSDSGPDYEQYF. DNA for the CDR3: TGTGCCAGCAGTGACTCTGGACCGGACTACGAGCAGTACTTC.

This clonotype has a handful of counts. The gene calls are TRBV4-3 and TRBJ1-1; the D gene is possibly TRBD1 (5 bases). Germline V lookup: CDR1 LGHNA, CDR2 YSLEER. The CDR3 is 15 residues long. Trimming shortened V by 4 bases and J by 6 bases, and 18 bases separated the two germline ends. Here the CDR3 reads CASSPKWPGPPEAFF. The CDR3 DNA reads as TGCGCCAGCAGCCCTAAATGGCCGGGACCCCCTGAAGCTTTCTTT.

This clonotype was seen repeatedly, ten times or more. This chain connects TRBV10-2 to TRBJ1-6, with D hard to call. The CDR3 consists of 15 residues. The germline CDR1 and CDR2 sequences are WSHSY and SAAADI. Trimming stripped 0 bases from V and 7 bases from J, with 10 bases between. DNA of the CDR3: TGCGCCAGCAGTGAGTCTGCCGCAGTGAATTCACCCCTCCACTTT. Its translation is CASSESAAVNSPLHF.

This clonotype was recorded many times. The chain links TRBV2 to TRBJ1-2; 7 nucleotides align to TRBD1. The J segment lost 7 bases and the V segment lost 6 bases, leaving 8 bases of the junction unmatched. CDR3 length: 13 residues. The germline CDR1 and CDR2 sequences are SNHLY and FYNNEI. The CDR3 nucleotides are TGTGCCAGCAGAGTACAGGGGAGTGGTGGCTACACCTTC. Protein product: CASRVQGSGGYTF.

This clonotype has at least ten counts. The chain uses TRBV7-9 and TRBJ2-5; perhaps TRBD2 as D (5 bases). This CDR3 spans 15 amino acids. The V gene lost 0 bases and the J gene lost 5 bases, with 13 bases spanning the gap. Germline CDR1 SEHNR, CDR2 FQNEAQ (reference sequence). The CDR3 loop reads CASSLAAGVDETQYF. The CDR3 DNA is TGTGCCAGCAGCTTAGCTGCGGGCGTAGACGAGACCCAGTACTTC.

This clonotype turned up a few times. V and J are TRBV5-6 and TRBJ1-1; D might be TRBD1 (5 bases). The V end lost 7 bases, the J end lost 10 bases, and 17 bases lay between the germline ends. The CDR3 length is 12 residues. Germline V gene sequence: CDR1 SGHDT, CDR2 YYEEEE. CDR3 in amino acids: CASGWATRGAFF. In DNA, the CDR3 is TGTGCCAGCGGGTGGGCTACTAGGGGAGCTTTCTTT.

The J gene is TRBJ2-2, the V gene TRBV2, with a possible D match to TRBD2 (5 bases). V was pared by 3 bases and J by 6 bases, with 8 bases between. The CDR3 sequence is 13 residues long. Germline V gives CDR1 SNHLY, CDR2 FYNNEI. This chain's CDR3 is CASSEGVAGELFF. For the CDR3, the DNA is TGTGCCAGCAGTGAGGGAGTGGCCGGGGAGCTGTTTTTT.

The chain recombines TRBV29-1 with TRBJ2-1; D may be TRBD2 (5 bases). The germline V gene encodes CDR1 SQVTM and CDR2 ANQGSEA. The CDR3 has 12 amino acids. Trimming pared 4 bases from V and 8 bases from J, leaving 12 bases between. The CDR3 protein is CSVGTSWDEQFF. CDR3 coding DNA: TGCAGCGTTGGGACTTCTTGGGATGAGCAGTTCTTC.

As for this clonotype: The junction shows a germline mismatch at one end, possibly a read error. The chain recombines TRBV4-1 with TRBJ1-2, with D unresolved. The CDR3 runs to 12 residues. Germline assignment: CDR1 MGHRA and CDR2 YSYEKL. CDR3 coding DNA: TGCGCCAGCGGCCAAGAATCGAGCGACTACACCTTC. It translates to CASGQESSDYTF.

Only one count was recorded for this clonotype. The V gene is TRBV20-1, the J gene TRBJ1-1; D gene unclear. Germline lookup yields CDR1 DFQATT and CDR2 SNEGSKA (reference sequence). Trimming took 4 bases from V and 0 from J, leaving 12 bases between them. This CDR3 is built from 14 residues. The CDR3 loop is CSANHRAVNTEAFF. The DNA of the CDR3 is TGCAGTGCTAATCATCGGGCCGTGAACACTGAAGCTTTCTTT.

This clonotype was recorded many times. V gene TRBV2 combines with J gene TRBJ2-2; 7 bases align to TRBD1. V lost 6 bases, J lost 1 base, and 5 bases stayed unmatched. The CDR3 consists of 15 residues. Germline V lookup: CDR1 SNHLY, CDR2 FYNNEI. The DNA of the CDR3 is TGTGCCAGCAGCCTCAGACAGGGGAACACCGGGGAGCTGTTTTTT. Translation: CASSLRQGNTGELFF.

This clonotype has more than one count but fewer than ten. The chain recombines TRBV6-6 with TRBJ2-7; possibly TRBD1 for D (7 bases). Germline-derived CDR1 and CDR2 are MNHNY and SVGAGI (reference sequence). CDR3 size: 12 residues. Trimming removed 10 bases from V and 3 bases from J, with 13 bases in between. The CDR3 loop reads CATQGGSYEQYF. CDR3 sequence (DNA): TGTGCCACCCAGGGGGGAAGCTACGAGCAGTACTTC.

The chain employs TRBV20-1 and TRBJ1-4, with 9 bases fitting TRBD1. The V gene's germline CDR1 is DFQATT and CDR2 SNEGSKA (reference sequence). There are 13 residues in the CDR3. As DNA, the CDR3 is TGCAGCGTGACGACAGGGGGAGGTGAAAAACTGTTTTTT. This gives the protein CSVTTGGGEKLFF.

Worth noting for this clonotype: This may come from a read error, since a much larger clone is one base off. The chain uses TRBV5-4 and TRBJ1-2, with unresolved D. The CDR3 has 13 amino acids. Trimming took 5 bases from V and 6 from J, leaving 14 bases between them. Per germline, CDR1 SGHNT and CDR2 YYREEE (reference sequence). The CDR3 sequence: CASRVLGRDGYTF. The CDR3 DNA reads TGTGCCAGCAGGGTGCTTGGGAGGGATGGCTACACCTTC.

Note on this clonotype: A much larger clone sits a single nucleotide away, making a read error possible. CDR3 amino acids: CASSGGDSLDYGHTF. CDR3 nucleotide sequence: TGTGCCAGCAGTGGAGGAGACAGCCTGGACTATGGCCACACCTTC. V and J are TRBV2 and TRBJ1-2, with D perhaps TRBD1 (5 bases). The germline V gene has CDR1 SNHLY and CDR2 FYNNEI. The CDR3 runs to 15 residues.

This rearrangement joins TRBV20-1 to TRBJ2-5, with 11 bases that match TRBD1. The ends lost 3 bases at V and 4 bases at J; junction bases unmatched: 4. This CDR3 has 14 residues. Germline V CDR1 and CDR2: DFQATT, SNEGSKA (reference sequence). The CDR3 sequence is CSARGQGGGETQYF. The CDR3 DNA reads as TGCAGTGCTAGGGGACAGGGGGGGGGAGAGACCCAGTACTTC.

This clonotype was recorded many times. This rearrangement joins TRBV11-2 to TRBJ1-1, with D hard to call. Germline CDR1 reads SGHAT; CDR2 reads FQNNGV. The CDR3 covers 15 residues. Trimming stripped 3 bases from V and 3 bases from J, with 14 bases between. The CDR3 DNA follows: TGTGCCAGCAGCTTTGAAACGTCCTATGACACTGAAGCTTTCTTT. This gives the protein CASSFETSYDTEAFF.

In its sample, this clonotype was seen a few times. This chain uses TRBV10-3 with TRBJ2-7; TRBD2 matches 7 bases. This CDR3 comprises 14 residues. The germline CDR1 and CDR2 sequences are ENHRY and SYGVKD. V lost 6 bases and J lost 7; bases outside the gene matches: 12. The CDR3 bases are TGTGCCATCAGGCTAGCGGACCCGCTTGCGGAGCAGTACTTC. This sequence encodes CAIRLADPLAEQYF.

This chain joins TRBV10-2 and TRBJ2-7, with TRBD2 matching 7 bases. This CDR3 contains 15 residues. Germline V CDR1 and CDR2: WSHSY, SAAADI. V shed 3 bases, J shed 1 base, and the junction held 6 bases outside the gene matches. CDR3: CASSDRTRDSYEQYF. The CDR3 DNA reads TGCGCCAGCAGTGACCGGACTAGGGATTCCTACGAGCAGTACTTC.

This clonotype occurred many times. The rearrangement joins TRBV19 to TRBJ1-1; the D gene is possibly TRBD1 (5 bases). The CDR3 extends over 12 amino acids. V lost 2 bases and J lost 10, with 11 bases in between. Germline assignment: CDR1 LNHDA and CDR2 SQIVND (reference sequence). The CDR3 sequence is CASSIMGEAAFF. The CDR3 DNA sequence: TGTGCCAGTAGTATAATGGGGGAGGCAGCTTTCTTT.

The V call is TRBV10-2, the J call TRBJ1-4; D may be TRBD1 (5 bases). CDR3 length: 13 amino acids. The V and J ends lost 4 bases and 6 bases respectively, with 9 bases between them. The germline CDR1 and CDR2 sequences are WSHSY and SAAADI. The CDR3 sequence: CASSGRGDEKLFF. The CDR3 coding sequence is TGCGCCAGCAGTGGGAGGGGTGATGAAAAACTGTTTTTT.

CDR3 loop: CASSAPGTGETGELFF. CDR3 bases: TGTGCCAGCAGCGCCCCCGGGACAGGGGAAACCGGGGAGCTGTTTTTT. This rearrangement joins TRBV9 to TRBJ2-2; TRBD1 matches 10 bases. This CDR3 contains 16 residues. J lost 5 bases, V lost 3 bases, and 7 bases had no gene match. Looked up from germline, CDR1 is SGDLS and CDR2 is YYNGEE. The full variable domain, completed using reference TRBV9 and TRBJ2-2, is DSGVTQTPKHLITATGQRVTLRCSPRSGDLSVYWYQQSLDQGLQFLIQYYNGEERAKGNILERFSAQQFPDLHSELNLSSLELGDSALYFCASSAPGTGETGELFFGEGSRLTVL.

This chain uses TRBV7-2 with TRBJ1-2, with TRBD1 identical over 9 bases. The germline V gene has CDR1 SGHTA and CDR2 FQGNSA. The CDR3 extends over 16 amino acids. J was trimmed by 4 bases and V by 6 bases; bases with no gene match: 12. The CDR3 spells CASSHDRGAALYGYTF. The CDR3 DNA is TGTGCCAGCAGTCACGACAGGGGGGCGGCCCTCTATGGCTACACCTTC.